This is a list of T cell receptor beta chains from one sample in a study of prognosis after radiotherapy for stage I lung cancer. TCRdb called the multiplex PCR reads again in MiXCR, with one record for every CDR3 protein. Among roughly 15,000 distinct CDR3 sequences listed, more than 15% were seen once. The sample in question was PBMCs, obtained before or after stereotactic body radiation therapy (not recorded which). These receptors all come from a donor over 45 with non-small cell lung cancer. Both conserved end residues are part of each CDR3. D genes are given only for firm matches. Clone size is not always given. Where it is, it says once, few, many or a class for expanded clones.

clone_size,d_call,v_call,j_call,cdr3_aa,cdr3_nt
many,TRBD1,TRBV27,TRBJ1-5,CASRRTGERVQPQHF,TGTGCCAGCAGACGGACAGGGGAAAGAGTTCAGCCCCAGCATTTT
many,TRBD2,TRBV6-9,TRBJ2-3,CASSYQPSGADTQYF,TGTGCCAGCAGTTACCAGCCTAGCGGCGCAGATACGCAGTATTTT
medium-sized,TRBD2,TRBV6-5,TRBJ2-2,CASSFRPSGSVPGELFF,TGTGCCAGCAGTTTCCGCCCCAGCGGGAGCGTTCCCGGGGAGCTGTTTTTT
many,TRBD2,TRBV27,TRBJ2-7,CASSLGSGSEQYF,TGTGCCAGCAGTTTAGGCAGCGGGAGCGAGCAGTACTTC
many,-,TRBV19,TRBJ2-3,CASRSGPTDTQYF,TGTGCCAGTAGGAGCGGCCCCACAGATACGCAGTATTTT
-,TRBD1,TRBV6-5,TRBJ2-5,CASSYKGTGKEETQYF,TGTGCCAGCAGTTACAAGGGGACAGGGAAGGAAGAGACCCAGTACTTC
many,TRBD1,TRBV3-1,TRBJ2-6,CASRGTGGSGANVLTF,TGTGCCAGCAGAGGGACAGGGGGCTCTGGGGCCAACGTCCTGACTTTC
many,-,TRBV5-6,TRBJ1-3,CASSLGVGNTIYF,TGTGCCAGCAGCTTGGGAGTTGGAAACACCATATATTTT
many,TRBD1,TRBV7-9,TRBJ1-2,CASSSAGTGPYGYTF,TGTGCCAGCAGCTCCGCCGGGACAGGGCCCTATGGCTACACCTTC
many,-,TRBV6-1,TRBJ2-3,CASSEGSRRDTQYF,TGTGCCAGCAGTGAAGGTTCTCGACGAGATACGCAGTATTTT
many,-,TRBV18,TRBJ1-2,CASSSPPPSSGYTF,TGTGCCAGCTCATCCCCCCCTCCATCGAGCGGCTACACCTTC
many,TRBD2,TRBV7-9,TRBJ2-3,CATYDSGGTTDTQYF,TGTGCCACCTATGATTCGGGGGGGACCACAGATACGCAGTATTTT
many,TRBD2,TRBV5-4,TRBJ2-1,CASSHGLAKFSEQFF,TGTGCCAGCAGCCACGGACTAGCTAAGTTCAGTGAGCAGTTCTTC
many,-,TRBV2,TRBJ2-2,CASSGSLNTGELFF,TGTGCCAGCAGTGGTTCCCTTAACACCGGGGAGCTGTTTTTT
medium-sized,TRBD2,TRBV6-8,TRBJ2-1,CASSYSPPSGIYNEQFF,TGTGCCAGCAGTTACTCACCCCCTAGCGGGATTTACAATGAGCAGTTCTTC
many,-,TRBV16,TRBJ1-2,CASSRNAVGEDGYTF,TGTGCCAGCAGCCGCAATGCAGTCGGAGAGGATGGCTACACCTTC
many,-,TRBV24-1,TRBJ2-2,CATEQTNTGELFF,TGTGCCACCGAGCAAACGAACACCGGGGAGCTGTTTTTT
many,TRBD2,TRBV3-1,TRBJ2-4,CASSHGGGAKNIQYF,TGTGCCAGCAGCCACGGGGGGGGAGCCAAAAACATTCAGTACTTC
many,TRBD2,TRBV6-2/TRBV6-3,TRBJ2-7,CASLRVAAGPASYEQYF,TGTGCCAGCTTAAGGGTGGCAGCGGGGCCCGCCTCCTACGAGCAGTACTTC
many,-,TRBV7-9,TRBJ1-2,CASSSPRRNYGYTF,TGTGCCAGCAGCTCCCCCAGGAGAAACTATGGCTACACCTTC
-,-,TRBV27,TRBJ2-7,CASSLIPEYDQYF,TGTGCCAGCAGCTTAATTCCTGAATACGATCAGTACTTC
many,TRBD1,TRBV20-1,TRBJ1-5,CSAEGQGNQPQHF,TGCAGTGCGGAGGGACAGGGGAATCAGCCCCAGCATTTT